Each of the 21 T cell receptor beta chains below was sequenced from the same sample in a study of breast tumors, draining lymph nodes, adjacent tissues. Breast cancer patients provided tissue from their axillary draining lymph nodes. TCRdb reprocessed the multiplex PCR reads via MiXCR and lists one record per CDR3 protein. The table lists about 100,000 distinct CDR3 sequences, 21% of them singletons, with around 1.2% in the top ten. The sample taken for sequencing was axillary lymph node tissue. These receptors came from a female donor with breast cancer. Some clones in this sample may be carry-over from other donors' samples.

This clonotype has at least ten counts. This chain uses TRBV11-2 with TRBJ1-2, with D tentatively TRBD1 (6 bases). CDR3 length equals 16 residues. Germline V gene sequence: CDR1 SGHAT, CDR2 FQNNGV. Between the trimmed V and J ends, which lost 4 bases and 6 bases, there was a span of 21 bases. CDR3: CASSSIRAGGSDGYTF. The CDR3 DNA follows: TGTGCCAGCAGCTCCATTCGGGCGGGGGGCAGCGATGGCTACACCTTC.

This clonotype turned up a few times. The chain joins TRBV5-6 to TRBJ1-4, with 7 bases identical to TRBD1. J gave up 5 bases and V 5 bases, and 6 bases lay outside the gene matches. Per germline, CDR1 SGHDT and CDR2 YYEEEE. CDR3 length: 14 amino acids. The CDR3 nucleotides are TGTGCCAGCAGTCGGGACAGATGGAATGAAAAACTGTTTTTT. It yields the protein CASSRDRWNEKLFF.

The rearrangement uses TRBV20-1 and TRBJ1-6; possible D gene TRBD1, 5 bases. Germline CDR1 DFQATT, CDR2 SNEGSKA (reference sequence). CDR3 size: 14 residues. Trimming shortened V by 6 bases and J by 4 bases, and 13 bases separated the two germline ends. The DNA for the CDR3 is TGCAGTGCGGGGGACGGTTCGTATAATTCACCCCTCCACTTT. As protein: CSAGDGSYNSPLHF.

This clonotype was observed many times. The chain joins TRBV7-9 to TRBJ1-2, with a possible D match to TRBD1 (6 bases). Germline V gives CDR1 SEHNR, CDR2 FQNEAQ (reference sequence). V was shortened by 7 bases and J by 3 bases, with 15 bases between the two germline ends. The CDR3 consists of 14 residues. CDR3 in DNA: TGTGCCAGCACCCTCGGTAGGGGGGACTATGGCTACACCTTC. Amino acids: CASTLGRGDYGYTF.

This clonotype has a count of ten or more. This chain connects TRBV2 to TRBJ2-5; a possible D gene is TRBD2 (6 bases). Trimming took off 6 bases at V and 5 bases at J, with 13 bases between the two ends. CDR3 length equals 13 residues. Germline CDR1 and CDR2: SNHLY and FYNNEI. CDR3 coding DNA: TGTGCCAGCAGAGGGGACTGGAGGGAGACCCAGTACTTC. The encoded protein is CASRGDWRETQYF.

This clonotype was counted at least ten times. This chain connects TRBV7-2 to TRBJ2-1; D remains ambiguous. Trimming removed 5 bases at V and 9 bases at J, with 11 bases between. Germline loops: CDR1 SGHTA, CDR2 FQGNSA. The CDR3 is 12 residues long. The CDR3: CASSLSRSEQFF. In DNA form, the CDR3 reads TGTGCCAGCAGCCTCTCGCGCTCTGAGCAGTTCTTC.

This clonotype was recorded at least ten times. Relative to the germline gene, one junction end is altered; a read error may explain this. The V gene is TRBV12-3 or TRBV12-4, the J gene TRBJ2-1; D not certain. The CDR3 runs to 11 residues. CDR3 residues: CASSSYNEQFF. The CDR3 nucleotides are TGTGCCAGCAGTTCCTATAATGAGCAGTTCTTC.

This clonotype was seen ten or more times. V gene TRBV6-5 combines with J gene TRBJ1-2; TRBD1 agrees at 7 bases. The CDR3 is 15 amino acids. Germline values: CDR1 MNHEY, CDR2 SVGAGI. V was pared by 5 bases and J by 4 bases, with 10 bases of the junction left unmatched. Here the CDR3 reads CASSTTDRIGYGYTF. CDR3 DNA: TGTGCCAGCAGTACCACGGACAGGATTGGCTATGGCTACACCTTC.

The genes are TRBV6-2 or TRBV6-3 and TRBJ1-5; perhaps TRBD1 as D (6 bases). This CDR3 has 16 amino acids. V dropped 2 bases and J dropped 5 bases, with 16 bases sitting between them. Per the germline V gene, CDR1 is MNHEY and CDR2 is SVGEGT. The DNA of the CDR3 is TGTGCCAGCAGTTACATACCGGGACACTCCTATCAGCCCCAGCATTTT. This translates into CASSYIPGHSYQPQHF.

With respect to this clonotype: A read error is possible here, since a much larger clone lies one base away. The missing conserved phenylalanine or tryptophan at the end of this CDR3 makes a read error likely. V gene TRBV7-2 combines with J gene TRBJ2-7, with D possibly matching TRBD2 (5 bases). Between the trimmed V and J ends, which lost 5 bases and 4 bases, there was a span of 12 bases. Germline CDR1 and CDR2: SGHTA and FQGNSA. The CDR3 length is 13 residues. Written as DNA, the CDR3 is TGTGCCAGCAGCCCCTACCCGGGATACGAGCAGTACTCC. Translated, it gives CASSPYPGYEQYS.

This clonotype has a count of ten or more. The J gene is TRBJ1-6, the V gene TRBV5-4; a weak D match, TRBD1 (5 bases). CDR1 and CDR2 (germline): SGHNT, YYREEE (reference sequence). V gave up 2 bases and J gave up 9 bases, with 12 bases separating them. The CDR3 has 14 amino acids. CDR3 bases: TGTGCCAGCAGCTTTTCGGGGCATTCTTCACCCCTCCACTTT. Protein product: CASSFSGHSSPLHF.

In its sample, this clonotype was seen many times. The chain links TRBV30 to TRBJ2-5; possible D gene TRBD2, 5 bases. The ends were cut back, 5 bases at V and 5 bases at J, with 15 bases in the middle. CDR1 is GTSNPN, CDR2 SVGIG, per germline (reference sequence). This CDR3 is 13 amino acids long. The CDR3 nucleotides are TGTGCCTGGGCGAGGGAACTCCGGGAGACCCAGTACTTC. Protein sequence: CAWARELRETQYF. Combining the CDR3 with reference TRBV30 and TRBJ2-5 gives the whole variable domain SQTIHQWPATLVQPVGSPLSLECTVEGTSNPNLYWYRQAAGRGLQLLFYSVGIGQISSEVPQNLSASRPQDRQFILSSKKLLLSDSGFYLCAWARELRETQYFGPGTRLLVL.

The rearrangement joins TRBV6-5 to TRBJ2-3, with D uncertain. CDR1 is MNHEY, CDR2 SVGAGI, per germline. V lost 10 bases to trimming and J lost 1 base, with 12 bases between them. This CDR3 region has 13 residues. CDR3 sequence: CATTPRGTDTQYF. CDR3 in DNA: TGTGCCACCACTCCTAGGGGCACAGATACGCAGTATTTT.

This clonotype was seen at least ten times. The CDR3 sequence is CASSLTGPRYGYTF. In DNA, the CDR3 is TGTGCCAGCAGCTTGACAGGGCCCAGATATGGCTACACCTTC. The genes are TRBV5-8 and TRBJ1-2; TRBD1 is a possible D gene (6 bases). V dropped 1 base and J dropped 5 bases, with 12 bases sitting between them. Germline assignment: CDR1 SGHTS and CDR2 YDEGEE. The CDR3 spans 14 residues. The whole variable domain, remainder taken from reference TRBV5-8 and TRBJ1-2, is EAGVTQSPTHLIKTRGQQATLRCSPISGHTSVYWYQQALGLGLQFLLWYDEGEERNRGNFPPRFSGRQFPNYSSELNVNALELEDSALYLCASSLTGPRYGYTFGSGTRLTVV.

The chain is built from TRBV9 and TRBJ2-5; 7 nucleotides align to TRBD1. V shed 3 bases, J shed 3 bases, and the junction held 2 bases outside the gene matches. CDR1 is SGDLS, CDR2 YYNGEE, per germline. The CDR3 is 13 amino acids. CDR3 in DNA: TGTGCCAGCAGCGCCGGGACAGAAGAGACCCAGTACTTC. It yields the protein CASSAGTEETQYF.

This clonotype came up many times. The chain uses TRBV19 and TRBJ1-5, with a possible D match to TRBD1 (5 bases). The CDR3 is 15 residues long. The V gene lost 3 bases and the J gene lost 7 bases, with 16 bases spanning the gap. Germline V gives CDR1 LNHDA, CDR2 SQIVND (reference sequence). The CDR3 DNA follows: TGTGCCAGTAGTATTTCTGGGGGACGGGGCCAGCCCCAGCATTTT. This codes for CASSISGGRGQPQHF.

Ten or more counts support this clonotype. This chain joins TRBV28 and TRBJ2-7; 9 nucleotides align to TRBD2. CDR1 is MDHEN and CDR2 is SYDVKM in the germline V gene. V lost 6 bases to trimming and J lost 5 bases; unmatched junction nucleotides: 11. The CDR3 is made up of 15 amino acids. The CDR3 sequence: CASSLSGSVLHEQYF. CDR3 DNA sequence: TGTGCCAGCAGCCTTAGCGGGAGCGTCCTCCACGAGCAGTACTTC.

Many counts were recorded for this clonotype. The chain joins TRBV11-2 to TRBJ2-5; D possibly corresponds to TRBD2 (5 bases). Germline V gives CDR1 SGHAT, CDR2 FQNNGV. The CDR3 is made up of 14 amino acids. Trimming shortened V by 4 bases and J by 1 base, and 10 bases separated the two germline ends. The CDR3 reads CASSSTSGQETQYF. The CDR3 DNA reads as TGTGCCAGCAGCTCAACTAGTGGCCAAGAGACCCAGTACTTC.

This clonotype was recorded at least ten times. The V call is TRBV25-1, the J call TRBJ2-7; D not resolved. CDR3 length: 11 amino acids. Looked up from germline, CDR1 is MGHDK and CDR2 is SYGVNS. The V and J ends lost 4 bases and 5 bases respectively, with 6 bases between them. CDR3 loop: CASSVVNEQYF. DNA for the CDR3: TGTGCCAGCAGTGTGGTTAACGAGCAGTACTTC.

The chain combines TRBV30 with TRBJ1-6, with TRBD1 as a possible D gene (5 bases). Deletions cut 3 bases from V and 0 bases from J, with 12 bases between. The germline V gene encodes CDR1 GTSNPN and CDR2 SVGIG (reference sequence). The CDR3 runs to 16 residues. The CDR3 protein is CAWRLPGSSYNSPLHF. The CDR3 coding sequence is TGTGCCTGGAGGCTTCCAGGGAGCTCCTATAATTCACCCCTCCACTTT.

This clonotype was seen repeatedly, ten times or more. The CDR3 protein is CASSRRGYEQYF. CDR3 DNA sequence: TGTGCCAGCAGCCGGAGGGGTTACGAGCAGTACTTC. The chain joins TRBV28 to TRBJ2-7; TRBD2 might be the D (6 bases). The CDR3 contains 12 residues. V was clipped by 6 bases and J by 4 bases, with 10 bases between them. Germline-derived CDR1 and CDR2 are MDHEN and SYDVKM.